This TCR beta chain was retrieved from a study of blood T cell repertoires in COVID-19. About the study: The United States, Italy and Spain supplied acute and convalescent COVID-19 samples. T cells, B-cell-depleted T cells, or PBMCs provided the cDNA or gDNA that served as material.

In the original workflow: Amplification of reference gene primers was used by the study to estimate nucleated cell counts. TCRdb's copy holds only in-frame clones and misses some; the assay was immunoSEQ multiplex PCR. The V and J calls and the clone size are those of that table, but D and trimming were determined from the DNA. The sample holds 150,000 to 200,000 clones, around four fifths seen once. This clone was seen once. In germline, CDR1 is SGHDN, CDR2 FVKESK. The CDR3 runs to 15 residues. After removal of 0 bases from V and 6 bases from J, the junction contained 2 bases not matched to a gene. It was during active infection that Seattle patients were enrolled and then longitudinally followed.

This clonotype originated in a man aged 55 to 69 with COVID-19, enrolled during active disease. The V and J genes are TRBV14 and TRBJ2-2; 9 bases fit TRBD2. Sequenced sample: peripheral blood. This CDR3 is CASSQETSGPGELFF. The CDR3 region has the DNA TGTGCCAGCAGCCAAGAGACTAGCGGTCCCGGGGAGCTGTTTTTT.